This TCR beta chain was found in a study of CD8 T cells in ankylosing spondylitis. Whole-study findings and limits: Fewer than ten highly homologous variants made up a TCR beta motif that seemed to typify ankylosing spondylitis blood.

TCRdb passed the 5' RACE reads through MiXCR, listing each CDR3 protein once. Here the sample spans approximately 300,000 distinct CDR3 sequences, around 7.6% being singletons. Germline CDR1 is SGHTA and CDR2 is FQGNSA. CDR3 length: 16 amino acids. Trimming at V came to 5 bases and at J to 7 bases, leaving 13 bases not matched to a gene. This clonotype was recorded many times. The antigen is unknown. V is TRBV7-2 and J is TRBJ2-1, with 8 bases that match TRBD2. The TCR was taken from a male donor with ankylosing spondylitis. The sequencing sample was made of blood, either unsorted or a sorted T cell fraction (not recorded which). The DNA for the CDR3 is TGTGCCAGCAGCCCCCGGAGGATTAGCGGGGAAAATGAGCAGTTCTTC. It specifies CASSPRRISGENEQFF. The variable domain in full, completed from reference TRBV7-2 and TRBJ2-1, reads GAGVSQSPSNKVTEKGKDVELRCDPISGHTALYWYRQSLGQGLEFLIYFQGNSAPDKSGLPSDRFSAERTGGSVSTLTIQRTQQEDSAVYLCASSPRRISGENEQFFGPGTRLTVL.